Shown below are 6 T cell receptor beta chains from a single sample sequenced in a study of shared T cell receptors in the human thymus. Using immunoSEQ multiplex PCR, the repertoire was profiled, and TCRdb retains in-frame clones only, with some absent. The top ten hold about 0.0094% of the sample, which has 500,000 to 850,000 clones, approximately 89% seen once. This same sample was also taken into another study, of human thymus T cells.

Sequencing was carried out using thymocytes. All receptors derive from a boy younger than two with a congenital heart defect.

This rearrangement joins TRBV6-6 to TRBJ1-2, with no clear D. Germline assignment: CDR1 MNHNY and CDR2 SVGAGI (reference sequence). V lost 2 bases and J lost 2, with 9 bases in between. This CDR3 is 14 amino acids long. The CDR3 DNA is TGTGCCAGCAGTTACCCCGACGGGAACTATGGCTACACCTTC. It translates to CASSYPDGNYGYTF.

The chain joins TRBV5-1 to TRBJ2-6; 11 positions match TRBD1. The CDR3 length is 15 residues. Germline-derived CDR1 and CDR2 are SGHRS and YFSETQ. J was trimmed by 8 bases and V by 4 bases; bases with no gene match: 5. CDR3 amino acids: CASSLGTGGTNVLTF. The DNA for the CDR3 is TGCGCCAGCAGCCTGGGGACAGGGGGGACCAACGTCCTGACTTTC.

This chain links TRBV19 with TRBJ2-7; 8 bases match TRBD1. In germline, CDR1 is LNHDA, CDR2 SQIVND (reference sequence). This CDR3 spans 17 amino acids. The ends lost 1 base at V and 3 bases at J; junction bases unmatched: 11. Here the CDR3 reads CASSIGPRTGNFYEQYF. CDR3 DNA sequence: TGTGCCAGTAGTATAGGCCCCCGGACAGGGAACTTCTACGAGCAGTACTTC. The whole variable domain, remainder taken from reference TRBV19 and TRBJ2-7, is DGGITQSPKYLFRKEGQNVTLSCEQNLNHDAMYWYRQDPGQGLRLIYYSQIVNDFQKGDIAEGYSVSREKKESFPLTVTSAQKNPTAFYLCASSIGPRTGNFYEQYFGPGTRLTVT.

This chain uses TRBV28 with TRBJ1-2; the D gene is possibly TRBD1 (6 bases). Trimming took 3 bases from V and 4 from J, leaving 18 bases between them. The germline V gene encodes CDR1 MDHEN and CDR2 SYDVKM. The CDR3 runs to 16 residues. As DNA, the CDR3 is TGTGCCAGCAGTTTCTCCAAGTGGACAGTATTCTATGGCTACACCTTC. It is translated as CASSFSKWTVFYGYTF.

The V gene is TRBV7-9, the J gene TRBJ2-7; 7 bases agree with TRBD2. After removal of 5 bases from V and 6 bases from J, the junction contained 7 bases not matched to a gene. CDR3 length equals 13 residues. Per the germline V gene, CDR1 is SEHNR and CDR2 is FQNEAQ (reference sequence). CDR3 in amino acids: CASSGGGNIEQYF. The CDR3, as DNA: TGTGCCAGCAGCGGGGGGGGTAATATCGAGCAGTACTTC.

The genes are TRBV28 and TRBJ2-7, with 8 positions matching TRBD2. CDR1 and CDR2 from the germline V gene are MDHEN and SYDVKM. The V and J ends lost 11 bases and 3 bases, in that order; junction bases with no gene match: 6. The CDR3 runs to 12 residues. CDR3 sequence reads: CAHGRDYYEQYF. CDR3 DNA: TGTGCCCACGGGAGGGACTACTACGAGCAGTACTTC. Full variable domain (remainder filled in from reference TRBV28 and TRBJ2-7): DVKVTQSSRYLVKRTGEKVFLECVQDMDHENMFWYRQDPGLGLRLIYFSYDVKMKEKGDIPEGYSVSREKKERFSLILESASTNQTSMYLCAHGRDYYEQYFGPGTRLTVT.